The TCR beta chain under discussion was sequenced for a study of T cells in Graves' hyperthyroidism and ophthalmopathy. Notes on the study in general: Ophthalmopathy and stable hyperthyroidism were told apart by a 13 V-J model.

Recently diagnosed hyperthyroidism of less than 2 months' duration affected patients aged 18 to 65. The CDR3 is 14 amino acids. Germline CDR1 and CDR2: LGHNA and YSLEER. The V end lost 1 base, the J end lost 0 bases, and 6 bases lay between the germline ends. This clonotype has a handful of counts. Its antigen remains unidentified. It was RNA transcripts that yielded the amplified TCR beta CDR3 regions. The HTBI set primed first-round TCR CDR3 RT-PCR. Via MiXCR, TCRdb re-called the multiplex PCR reads, giving one row per CDR3 protein. The profile shows about 620,000 distinct CDR3 sequences, roughly 16% of them singletons.

The sequencing sample was made of blood. This TCR was sampled from a woman in her 30s with Graves' hyperthyroidism. This rearrangement joins TRBV4-3 to TRBJ2-5; perhaps TRBD1 as D (5 bases). Here the CDR3 reads CASSQGQYQETQYF. The CDR3 bases are TGCGCCAGCAGCCAAGGACAGTACCAAGAGACCCAGTACTTC.